This T cell receptor beta chain was profiled in a study of OX40 agonist ivuxolimab in advanced cancers. General observations from the study: Patients who responded partially at 0.1-3.0 mg/kg showed clonal expansion ranking among the lowest. Averaging showed that CD8+ T cells had more expanded clones than CD4+ did.

Sequenced by immunoSEQ multiplex PCR; TCRdb stores in-frame clones only, minus some. The sample yields around 76,000 clones, roughly 91% seen once. In this sample, this clone is medium-sized. The antigen is undetermined. CDR3 length: 18 amino acids. The trim removed 0 bases at V and 0 bases at J, leaving 7 bases unmatched. Per the germline V gene, CDR1 is SGHVS and CDR2 is FQNEAQ. V usage is TRBV7-8 and J usage is TRBJ2-7, with 11 bases identical to TRBD2. The receptor was derived from an adult with an advanced solid tumor such as melanoma, head and neck, liver or kidney cancer. Sequenced here: CD4+ or CD8+ T cells sorted from blood, sampled in a trial of the OX40 agonist ivuxolimab. CDR3 sequence: CASSLATGLAASSYEQYF. CDR3 sequence (DNA): TGTGCCAGCAGCTTAGCTACGGGACTAGCGGCTAGCTCCTACGAGCAGTACTTC.